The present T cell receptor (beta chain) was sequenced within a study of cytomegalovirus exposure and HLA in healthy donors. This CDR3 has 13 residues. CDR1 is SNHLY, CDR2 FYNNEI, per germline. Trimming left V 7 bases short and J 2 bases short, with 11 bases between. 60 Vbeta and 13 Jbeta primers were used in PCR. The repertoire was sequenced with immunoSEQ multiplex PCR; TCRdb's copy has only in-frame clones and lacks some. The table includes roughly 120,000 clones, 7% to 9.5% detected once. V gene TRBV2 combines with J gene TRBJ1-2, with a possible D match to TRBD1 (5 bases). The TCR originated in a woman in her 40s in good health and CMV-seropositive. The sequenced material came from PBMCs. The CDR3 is CASNRTPNYGYTF. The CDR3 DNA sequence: TGTGCCAGCAATAGGACACCAAACTATGGCTACACCTTC.